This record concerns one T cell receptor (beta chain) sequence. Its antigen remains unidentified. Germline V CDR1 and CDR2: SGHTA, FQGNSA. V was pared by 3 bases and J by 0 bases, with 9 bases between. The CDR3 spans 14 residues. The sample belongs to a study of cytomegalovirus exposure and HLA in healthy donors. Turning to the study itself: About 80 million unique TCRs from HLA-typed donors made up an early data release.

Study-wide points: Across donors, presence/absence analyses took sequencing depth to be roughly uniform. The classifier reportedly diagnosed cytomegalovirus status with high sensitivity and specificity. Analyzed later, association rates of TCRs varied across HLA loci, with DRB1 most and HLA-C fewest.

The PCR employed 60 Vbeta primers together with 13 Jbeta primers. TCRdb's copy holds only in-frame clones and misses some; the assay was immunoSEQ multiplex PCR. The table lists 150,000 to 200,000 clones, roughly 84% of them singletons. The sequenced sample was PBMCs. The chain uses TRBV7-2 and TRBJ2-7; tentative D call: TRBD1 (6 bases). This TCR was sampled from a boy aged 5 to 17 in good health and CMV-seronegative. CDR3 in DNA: TGTGCCAGCAGCTTCGACAGGTACTCCTACGAGCAGTACTTC. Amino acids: CASSFDRYSYEQYF.